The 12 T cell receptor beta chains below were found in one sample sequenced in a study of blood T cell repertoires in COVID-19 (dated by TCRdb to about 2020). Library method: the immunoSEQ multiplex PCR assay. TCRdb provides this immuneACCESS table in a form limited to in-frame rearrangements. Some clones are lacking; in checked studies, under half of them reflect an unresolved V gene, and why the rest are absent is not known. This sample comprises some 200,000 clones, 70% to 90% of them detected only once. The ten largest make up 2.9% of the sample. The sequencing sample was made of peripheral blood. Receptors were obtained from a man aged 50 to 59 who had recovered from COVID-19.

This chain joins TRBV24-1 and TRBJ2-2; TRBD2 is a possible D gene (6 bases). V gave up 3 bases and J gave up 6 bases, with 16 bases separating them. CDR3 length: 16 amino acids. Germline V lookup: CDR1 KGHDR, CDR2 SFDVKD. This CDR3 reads CATSDIGTGKAGELFF. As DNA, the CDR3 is TGTGCCACCAGTGATATCGGGACTGGGAAGGCCGGGGAGCTGTTTTTT.

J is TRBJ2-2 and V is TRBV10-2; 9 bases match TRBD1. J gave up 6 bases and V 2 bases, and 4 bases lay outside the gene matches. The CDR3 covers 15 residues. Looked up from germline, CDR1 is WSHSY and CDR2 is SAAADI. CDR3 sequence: CASSEGQGSAGELFF. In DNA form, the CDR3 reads TGCGCCAGCAGTGAGGGACAGGGGAGCGCCGGGGAGCTGTTTTTT.

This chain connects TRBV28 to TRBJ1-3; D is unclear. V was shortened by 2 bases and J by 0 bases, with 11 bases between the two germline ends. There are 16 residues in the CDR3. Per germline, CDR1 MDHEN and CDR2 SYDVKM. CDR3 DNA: TGTGCCAGCAGTTTAATCTCCAGGAACTCTGGAAACACCATATATTTT. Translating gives CASSLISRNSGNTIYF.

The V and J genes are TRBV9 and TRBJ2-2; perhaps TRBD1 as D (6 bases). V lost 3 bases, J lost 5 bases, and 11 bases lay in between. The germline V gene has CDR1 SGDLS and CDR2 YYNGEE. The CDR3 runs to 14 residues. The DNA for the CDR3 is TGTGCCAGCAGCGCAGGGGTAGTAACCGGGGAGCTGTTTTTT. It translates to CASSAGVVTGELFF.

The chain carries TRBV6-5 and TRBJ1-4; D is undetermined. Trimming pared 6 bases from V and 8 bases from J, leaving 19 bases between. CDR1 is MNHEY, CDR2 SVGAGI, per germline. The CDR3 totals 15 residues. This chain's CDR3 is CASRDYRSEKEKLFF. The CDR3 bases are TGTGCCAGCAGGGACTATCGGAGCGAGAAAGAAAAACTGTTTTTT.

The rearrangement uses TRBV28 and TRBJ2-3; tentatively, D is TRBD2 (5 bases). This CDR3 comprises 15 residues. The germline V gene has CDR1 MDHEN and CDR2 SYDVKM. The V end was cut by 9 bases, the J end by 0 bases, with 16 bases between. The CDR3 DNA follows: TGTGCCAGTCCCCCGGGGTGGGGAAGCACAGATACGCAGTATTTT. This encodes CASPPGWGSTDTQYF.

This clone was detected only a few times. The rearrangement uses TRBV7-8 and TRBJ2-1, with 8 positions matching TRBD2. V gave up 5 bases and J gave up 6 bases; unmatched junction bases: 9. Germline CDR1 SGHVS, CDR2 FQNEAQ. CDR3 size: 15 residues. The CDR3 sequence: CASSPGRTSSNEQFF. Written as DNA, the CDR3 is TGTGCCAGCAGCCCCGGACGGACTAGCTCCAATGAGCAGTTCTTC.

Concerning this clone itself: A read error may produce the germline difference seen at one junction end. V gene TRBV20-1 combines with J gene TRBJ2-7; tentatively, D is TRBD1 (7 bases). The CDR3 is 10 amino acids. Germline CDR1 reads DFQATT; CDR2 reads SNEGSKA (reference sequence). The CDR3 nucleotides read TGCAGTGCTCCTCGTCGGGGGACAGTGTTC. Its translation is CSAPRRGTVF.

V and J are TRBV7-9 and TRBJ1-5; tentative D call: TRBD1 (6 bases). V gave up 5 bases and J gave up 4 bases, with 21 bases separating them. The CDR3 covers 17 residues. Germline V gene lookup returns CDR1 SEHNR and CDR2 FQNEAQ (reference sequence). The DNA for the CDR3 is TGTGCCAGCAGCCGCCCTCTGCGGGGGGCTAGAAATCAGCCCCAGCATTTT. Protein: CASSRPLRGARNQPQHF.

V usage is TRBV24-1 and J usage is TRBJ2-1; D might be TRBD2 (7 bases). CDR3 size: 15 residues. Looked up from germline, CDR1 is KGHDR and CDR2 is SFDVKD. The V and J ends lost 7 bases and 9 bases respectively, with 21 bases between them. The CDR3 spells CATSPWGEGRGEQFF. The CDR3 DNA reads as TGTGCCACCAGCCCCTGGGGGGAGGGCAGGGGTGAGCAGTTCTTC.

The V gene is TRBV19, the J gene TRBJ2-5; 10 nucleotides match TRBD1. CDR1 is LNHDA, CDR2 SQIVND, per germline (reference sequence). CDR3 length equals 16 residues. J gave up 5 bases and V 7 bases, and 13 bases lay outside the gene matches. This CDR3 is CASMPSDRGRYETQYF. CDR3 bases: TGTGCCAGTATGCCCTCCGACAGGGGGCGGTATGAGACCCAGTACTTC.

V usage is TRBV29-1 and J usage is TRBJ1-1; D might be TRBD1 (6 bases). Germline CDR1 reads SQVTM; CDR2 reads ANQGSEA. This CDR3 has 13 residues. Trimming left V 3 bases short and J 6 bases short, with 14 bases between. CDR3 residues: CSVETGYNAEAFF. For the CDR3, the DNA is TGCAGCGTTGAGACAGGTTACAACGCTGAAGCTTTCTTT.